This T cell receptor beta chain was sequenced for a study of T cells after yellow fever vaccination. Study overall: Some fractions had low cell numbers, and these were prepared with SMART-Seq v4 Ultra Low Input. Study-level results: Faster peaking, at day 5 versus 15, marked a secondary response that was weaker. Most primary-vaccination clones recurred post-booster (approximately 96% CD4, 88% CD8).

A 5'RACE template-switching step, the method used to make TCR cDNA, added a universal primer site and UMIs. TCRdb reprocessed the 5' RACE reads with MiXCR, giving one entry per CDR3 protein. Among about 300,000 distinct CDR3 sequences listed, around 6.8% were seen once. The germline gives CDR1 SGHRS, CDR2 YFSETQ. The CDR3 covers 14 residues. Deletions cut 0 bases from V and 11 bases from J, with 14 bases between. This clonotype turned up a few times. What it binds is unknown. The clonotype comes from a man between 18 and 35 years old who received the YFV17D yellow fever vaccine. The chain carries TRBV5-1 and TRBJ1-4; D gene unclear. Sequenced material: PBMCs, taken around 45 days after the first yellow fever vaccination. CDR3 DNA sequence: TGCGCCAGCAGCTTGGAAGCCGGGCTGGGGAAACTGTTTTTT. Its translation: CASSLEAGLGKLFF.